These 27 T cell receptor beta chains were all obtained from the same sample, sequenced in a study of shared clonotypes between healthy human individuals. Measured with immunoSEQ multiplex PCR; TCRdb has only the in-frame clones, and not every one. The sample lists 850,000 to 1,200,000 clones; about three quarters were seen once. The specimen sequenced was memory CD4+ T cells sorted from blood. The subset: CD45RA-negative fraction. The receptor set was obtained from a man aged 18-30 years in good health.

Remarks on this clone: A much larger clonotype is one base distant, so this may be a read error. This CDR3 is also generated by other DNA sequences in the sample. The chain recombines TRBV5-1 with TRBJ2-2; TRBD1 aligns across 8 bases. Germline loops: CDR1 SGHRS, CDR2 YFSETQ. The CDR3 consists of 16 residues. The CDR3 nucleotides are TGCGCCAGTAGCTTGGCCGTGGGACAGGTAACCGGGGAGCTGTTTTTT. Residues: CASSLAVGQVTGELFF.

In regard to this clone: The junction departs from germline at one end; a sequencing error may be responsible. The V and J genes are TRBV7-7 and TRBJ2-3, with D hard to call. This CDR3 has 13 amino acids. Germline CDR1 reads SSHAT; CDR2 reads FNYEAQ (reference sequence). The CDR3 DNA follows: TGTGCTAGCAGCTTAGTAGAACGGTCTCCGCAGTATTTT. Protein: CASSLVERSPQYF.

This clone was found a few times. The rearrangement joins TRBV5-4 to TRBJ2-5; D tentatively fits TRBD1 or TRBD2 (5 bases each). The CDR3 is 14 residues long. CDR1 SGHNT and CDR2 YYREEE come from the germline V gene (reference sequence). Trimming took 0 bases from V and 4 from J, leaving 10 bases between them. The CDR3 is CASSLVEGRETQYF. In nucleotides, the CDR3 is TGTGCCAGCAGCTTGGTAGAGGGACGAGAGACCCAGTACTTC.

Comment on this clone: Relative to the germline gene, one junction end is altered; a read error may explain this. V is TRBV29-1 and J is TRBJ1-5; D is unresolved. The CDR3 length is 12 residues. Germline V gene sequence: CDR1 SQVTM, CDR2 ANQGSEA. The CDR3 reads CSARANNQLQHF. CDR3 nucleotides: TGCAGCGCCCGGGCCAACAATCAGCTCCAGCATTTT.

The sample holds one count of this clone. The gene calls are TRBV29-1 and TRBJ2-3; 9 bases align to TRBD1. With V trimmed by 4 bases and J by 0 bases, 2 bases remained unmatched. This CDR3 region has 14 residues. Germline CDR1 and CDR2: SQVTM and ANQGSEA. The CDR3 loop reads CSVGDRASTDTQYF. The DNA of the CDR3 is TGCAGCGTTGGGGACAGGGCCAGCACAGATACGCAGTATTTT.

V is TRBV7-6 and J is TRBJ1-1; the D gene is possibly TRBD1 (5 bases). The CDR3 sequence is 14 residues long. V lost 0 bases, J lost 5 bases, and 10 bases lay in between. Germline assignment: CDR1 SGHVS and CDR2 FNYEAQ. CDR3 protein: CASSLAGWGTEAFF. DNA for the CDR3: TGTGCCAGCAGCTTAGCCGGGTGGGGGACTGAAGCTTTCTTT.

As concerns this clone: Possible read error: a much larger clone is one base away. At the DNA level, this CDR3 is encoded by other sequences in the same sample as well. The V gene is TRBV27, the J gene TRBJ2-2; D ambiguous. V was clipped by 1 base and J by 1 base, with 4 bases between them. CDR1 and CDR2 from the germline V gene are MNHEY and SMNVEV (reference sequence). The CDR3 consists of 14 residues. The DNA for the CDR3 is TGTGCCAGCAGTTTATACAGGAACACCGGGGAGCTGTTTTTT. Amino acid sequence: CASSLYRNTGELFF.

The rearrangement links TRBV19 to TRBJ2-7; tentative D call: TRBD2 (6 bases). Germline CDR1 is LNHDA and CDR2 is SQIVND (reference sequence). The length of the CDR3 is 11 residues. V was clipped by 10 bases and J by 4 bases, with 11 bases between them. The CDR3 DNA reads as TGTGCCACCTCGGCGGGGTACGAGCAGTACTTC. Translation gives CATSAGYEQYF.

This chain uses TRBV7-9 with TRBJ2-3; D uncertain. CDR1 is SEHNR, CDR2 FQNEAQ, per germline (reference sequence). The CDR3 runs to 16 residues. The ends were cut back, 1 base at V and 0 bases at J, with 11 bases in the middle. CDR3 coding DNA: TGTGCCAGCAGCTTAGGTACCAGTACTAGCACAGATACGCAGTATTTT. Translating gives CASSLGTSTSTDTQYF.

A note on this clone: A read error may account for a junction end that differs from germline. The chain joins TRBV7-7 to TRBJ2-7; D call uncertain. This CDR3 comprises 18 residues. The germline V gene has CDR1 SSHAT and CDR2 FNYEAQ (reference sequence). The CDR3, as DNA: TGTGCTAGCAGCTCCCTGGCCGAAAACATTAACTTCATCGACGAGCAGTACTTC. The encoded protein is CASSSLAENINFIDEQYF.

About this clone itself: The germline gene is not matched at one end of the junction; a read error may be the cause. This chain links TRBV18 with TRBJ2-7; maybe TRBD2 (6 bases). Germline V gives CDR1 KGHSH, CDR2 LQKENI. This CDR3 has 14 amino acids. The CDR3 nucleotides are TGTGCCAGCTCACCGTCGCGGGGCTCCCACGAGCAGTACTTC. Its translation: CASSPSRGSHEQYF.

The CDR3 nucleotides are TGTGCCATCAGTGAGTACGGGGGTACGGCTCTACAGCATTTT. Its translation: CAISEYGGTALQHF. This rearrangement joins TRBV10-3 to TRBJ1-5; tentative D call: TRBD1 (5 bases). This CDR3 comprises 14 residues. V lost 1 base to trimming and J lost 13 bases, with 17 bases between them. In germline, CDR1 is ENHRY, CDR2 SYGVKD.

This clone was found once. The chain carries TRBV5-6 and TRBJ2-1, with 12 bases that match TRBD2. The length of the CDR3 is 15 residues. V was pared by 2 bases and J by 8 bases, with 5 bases of the junction left unmatched. Looked up from germline, CDR1 is SGHDT and CDR2 is YYEEEE. DNA of the CDR3: TGTGCCAGCAGCTTTCCTAGCGGGGGGGCCGATGAGCAGTTCTTC. It codes for CASSFPSGGADEQFF.

A few counts support this clone. Other DNA variants within this sample encode the same CDR3. This sequence joins TRBV5-1 and TRBJ2-1; D remains ambiguous. This CDR3 is 12 amino acids long. The ends were cut back, 4 bases at V and 3 bases at J, with 5 bases in the middle. Germline assignment: CDR1 SGHRS and CDR2 YFSETQ. In nucleotides, the CDR3 is TGCGCCAGCAGCCGCGACTACAATGAGCAGTTCTTC. It is translated as CASSRDYNEQFF.

This clone showed up just a few times. The genes are TRBV19 and TRBJ2-7; D unclear. The CDR3 extends over 14 amino acids. With 7 bases removed from V and 0 bases from J, the gap between germline ends came to 13 bases. Germline-derived CDR1 and CDR2 are LNHDA and SQIVND (reference sequence). DNA of the CDR3: TGTGCCAGTAATAGATCCCTCGGCTCCTACGAGCAGTACTTC. Protein product: CASNRSLGSYEQYF.

This clone was observed once. The rearrangement links TRBV5-3 to TRBJ2-1, with D possibly matching TRBD1 (6 bases). TRBV5-3 falls under the ORF class, with uncertain function. CDR3 size: 13 residues. Between the trimmed V and J ends, which lost 0 bases and 6 bases, there was a span of 7 bases. CDR3 sequence (DNA): TGTGCCAGAAGCTTGGGGGACACCAATGAGCAGTTCTTC. This gives the protein CARSLGDTNEQFF.

On this clone itself: The identical CDR3 is also encoded by other nucleotide sequences in the sample. V usage is TRBV5-1 and J usage is TRBJ1-1; 9 positions agree with TRBD1. Germline values: CDR1 SGHRS, CDR2 YFSETQ. CDR3 length: 14 amino acids. Trimming at V came to 4 bases and at J to 0 bases, leaving 1 base not matched to a gene. Written as DNA, the CDR3 is TGCGCCAGCAGCGGACAGGGGATGAACACTGAAGCTTTCTTT. Translating it yields CASSGQGMNTEAFF.

In this sample, this clone turned up many times. J is TRBJ2-3 and V is TRBV18; possible D gene TRBD1, 6 bases. Trimming stripped 6 bases from V and 7 bases from J, with 23 bases between. CDR1 and CDR2 from the germline V gene are KGHSH and LQKENI. CDR3 length: 16 amino acids. For the CDR3, the DNA is TGTGCCAGCTCTCCGGGGACACTCAGGTTGGGCAATACGCAGTATTTT. It yields the protein CASSPGTLRLGNTQYF. Based on the CDR3 plus reference TRBV18 and TRBJ2-3, the full variable domain is NAGVMQNPRHLVRRRGQEARLRCSPMKGHSHVYWYRQLPEEGLKFMVYLQKENIIDESGMPKERFSAEFPKEGPSILRIQQVVRGDSAAYFCASSPGTLRLGNTQYFGPGTRLTVL.

The chain is built from TRBV7-3 and TRBJ2-1; 8 nucleotides match TRBD2. The J segment lost 2 bases and the V segment lost 2 bases, leaving 5 bases of the junction unmatched. This CDR3 contains 16 residues. Per germline, CDR1 SGHTA and CDR2 FQGTGA. The CDR3 DNA is TGTGCCAGCAGCTTACTTACCGGGGGGGCCTACAATGAGCAGTTCTTC. Amino acids: CASSLLTGGAYNEQFF. The complete variable domain, with remaining parts taken from reference TRBV7-3 and TRBJ2-1, reads GAGVSQTPSNKVTEKGKYVELRCDPISGHTALYWYRQSLGQGPEFLIYFQGTGAADDSGLPNDRFFAVRPEGSVSTLKIQRTERGDSAVYLCASSLLTGGAYNEQFFGPGTRLTVL.

V is TRBV18 and J is TRBJ2-1, with 9 bases matching TRBD2. Germline V lookup: CDR1 KGHSH, CDR2 LQKENI. The V gene end was trimmed by 3 bases and the J gene end by 4 bases; junction bases not matched to a gene: 10. This CDR3 is 17 amino acids long. The CDR3 region is CASSPASWRGGYNEQFF. In DNA, the CDR3 is TGTGCCAGCTCACCCGCCTCTTGGCGGGGGGGGTACAATGAGCAGTTCTTC.

This clone was observed a single time. The chain has TRBV7-9 and TRBJ2-3; 8 nucleotides align to TRBD1. V lost 4 bases, J lost 1 base, and 1 base stayed unmatched. The CDR3 is 14 amino acids. CDR1 is SEHNR, CDR2 FQNEAQ, per germline (reference sequence). The CDR3 reads CASSSQGGTDTQYF. Here the CDR3 DNA reads TGTGCCAGCAGCTCACAGGGGGGCACAGATACGCAGTATTTT.

This sequence joins TRBV4-1 and TRBJ1-4; D is unresolved. Germline-derived CDR1 and CDR2 are MGHRA and YSYEKL. CDR3 size: 14 residues. Deletions cut 1 base from V and 3 bases from J, with 6 bases between. As DNA, the CDR3 is TGCGCCAGCAGCCAAGTATTAGCTAATGAAAAACTGTTTTTT. This gives the protein CASSQVLANEKLFF.

Worth noting for this clone: This same CDR3 is encoded by further DNA sequences in the sample. The chain links TRBV10-1 to TRBJ2-3; D may be TRBD2 (6 bases). CDR1 WNHNN and CDR2 SYGVQD come from the germline V gene (reference sequence). This CDR3 region has 13 residues. Trimming took off 2 bases at V and 3 bases at J, with 6 bases between the two ends. DNA for the CDR3: TGCGCCAGCAGTGAGGGGGGGACAGATACGCAGTATTTT. Translation: CASSEGGTDTQYF.

The V gene is TRBV6-1, the J gene TRBJ2-3, with D unclear. Trimming removed 8 bases from V and 0 bases from J, with 15 bases in between. The CDR3 contains 15 residues. Germline loops: CDR1 MNHNS, CDR2 SASEGT. DNA for the CDR3: TGTGCCAGCGTTCGAGACGGTTCTAGCACAGATACGCAGTATTTT. Residues: CASVRDGSSTDTQYF.

V is TRBV18 and J is TRBJ2-3; 10 bases line up with TRBD2. There are 18 residues in the CDR3. The germline V gene encodes CDR1 KGHSH and CDR2 LQKENI. V shed 3 bases, J shed 3 bases, and the junction held 12 bases outside the gene matches. CDR3 coding DNA: TGTGCCAGCTCACCCCTTTCAAGCGGGGGGGCCGAAACAGATACGCAGTATTTT. Its translation is CASSPLSSGGAETDTQYF.

This clone was recorded a few times. The CDR3 reads CASSQVEYTEAFF. The CDR3, as DNA: TGTGCCAGCAGCCAAGTTGAATACACTGAAGCTTTCTTT. V and J are TRBV14 and TRBJ1-1; D not resolved. Germline assignment: CDR1 SGHDN and CDR2 FVKESK. The V end was cut by 1 base, the J end by 3 bases, with 6 bases between. This CDR3 has 13 residues.

This chain joins TRBV9 and TRBJ1-6, with D tentatively TRBD1 (5 bases). This CDR3 spans 14 amino acids. Trimming pared 1 base from V and 13 bases from J, leaving 15 bases between. Germline assignment: CDR1 SGDLS and CDR2 YYNGEE. The CDR3 protein is CASSVTDITSPLHF. The CDR3 DNA reads TGTGCCAGCAGCGTAACGGACATCACTTCGCCCCTCCACTTT. The variable domain in full, with the rest retrieved from reference TRBV9 and TRBJ1-6, is DSGVTQTPKHLITATGQRVTLRCSPRSGDLSVYWYQQSLDQGLQFLIQYYNGEERAKGNILERFSAQQFPDLHSELNLSSLELGDSALYFCASSVTDITSPLHFGNGTRLTVT.